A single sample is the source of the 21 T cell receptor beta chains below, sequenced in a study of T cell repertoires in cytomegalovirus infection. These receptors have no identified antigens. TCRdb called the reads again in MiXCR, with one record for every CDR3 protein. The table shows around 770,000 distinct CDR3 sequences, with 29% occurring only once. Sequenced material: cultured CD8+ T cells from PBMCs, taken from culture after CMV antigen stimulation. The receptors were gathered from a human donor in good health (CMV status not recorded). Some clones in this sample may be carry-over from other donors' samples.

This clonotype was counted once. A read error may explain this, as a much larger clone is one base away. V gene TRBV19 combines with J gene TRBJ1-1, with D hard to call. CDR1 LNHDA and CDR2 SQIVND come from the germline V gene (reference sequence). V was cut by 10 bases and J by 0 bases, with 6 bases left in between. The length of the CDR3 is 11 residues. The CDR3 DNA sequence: TGTGCCACCAGGATGAACACTGAAGCTTTCTTT. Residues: CATRMNTEAFF.

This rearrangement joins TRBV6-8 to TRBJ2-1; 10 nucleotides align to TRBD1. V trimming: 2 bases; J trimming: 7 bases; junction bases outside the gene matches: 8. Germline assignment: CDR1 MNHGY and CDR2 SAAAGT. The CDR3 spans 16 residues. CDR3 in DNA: TGTGCCAGCAGTTACCGGGACAGGGGTAGGGATAATGAGCAGTTCTTC. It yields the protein CASSYRDRGRDNEQFF.

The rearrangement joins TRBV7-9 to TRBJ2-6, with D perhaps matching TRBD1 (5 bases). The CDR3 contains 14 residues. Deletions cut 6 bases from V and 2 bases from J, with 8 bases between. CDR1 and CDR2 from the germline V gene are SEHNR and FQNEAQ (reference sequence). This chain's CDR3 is CASRAGPGANVLTF. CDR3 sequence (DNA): TGTGCCAGCAGAGCAGGGCCTGGGGCCAACGTCCTGACTTTC.

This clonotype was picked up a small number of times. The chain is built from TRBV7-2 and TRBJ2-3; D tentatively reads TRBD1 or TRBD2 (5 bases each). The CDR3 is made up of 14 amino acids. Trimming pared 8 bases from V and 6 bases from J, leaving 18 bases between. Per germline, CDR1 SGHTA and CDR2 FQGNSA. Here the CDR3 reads CASGHVWGWDTQYF. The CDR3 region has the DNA TGTGCCAGCGGGCATGTCTGGGGGTGGGATACGCAGTATTTT.

The CDR3 protein is CSVDGLAGGPDTQYF. CDR3 sequence (DNA): TGCAGCGTTGATGGACTAGCGGGGGGTCCAGATACGCAGTATTTT. This chain uses TRBV29-1 with TRBJ2-3; 14 bases agree with TRBD2. The CDR3 covers 15 residues. The germline gives CDR1 SQVTM, CDR2 ANQGSEA. J lost 4 bases, V lost 3 bases, and 3 bases had no gene match.

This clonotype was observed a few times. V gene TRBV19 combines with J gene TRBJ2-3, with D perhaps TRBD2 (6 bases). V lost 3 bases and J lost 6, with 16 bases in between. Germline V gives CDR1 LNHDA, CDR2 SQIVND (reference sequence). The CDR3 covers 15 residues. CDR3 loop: CASSIKLRREDTQYF. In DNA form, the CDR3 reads TGTGCCAGTAGTATTAAGCTACGGAGGGAGGATACGCAGTATTTT.

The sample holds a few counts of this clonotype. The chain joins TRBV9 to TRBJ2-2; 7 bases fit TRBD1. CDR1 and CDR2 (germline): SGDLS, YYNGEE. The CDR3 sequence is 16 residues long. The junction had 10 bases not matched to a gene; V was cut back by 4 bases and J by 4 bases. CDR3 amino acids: CASSHQTGVGTGELFF. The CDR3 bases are TGTGCCAGCAGCCACCAAACAGGGGTAGGCACCGGGGAGCTGTTTTTT.

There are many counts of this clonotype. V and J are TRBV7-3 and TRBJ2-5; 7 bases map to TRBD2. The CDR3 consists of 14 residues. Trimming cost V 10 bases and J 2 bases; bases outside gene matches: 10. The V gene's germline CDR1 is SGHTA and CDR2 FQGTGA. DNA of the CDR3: TGTGCCACTCCAACGGGGGGTCCACAAGAGACCCAGTACTTC. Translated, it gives CATPTGGPQETQYF. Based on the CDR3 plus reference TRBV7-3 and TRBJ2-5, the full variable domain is GAGVSQTPSNKVTEKGKYVELRCDPISGHTALYWYRQSLGQGPEFLIYFQGTGAADDSGLPNDRFFAVRPEGSVSTLKIQRTERGDSAVYLCATPTGGPQETQYFGPGTRLLVL.

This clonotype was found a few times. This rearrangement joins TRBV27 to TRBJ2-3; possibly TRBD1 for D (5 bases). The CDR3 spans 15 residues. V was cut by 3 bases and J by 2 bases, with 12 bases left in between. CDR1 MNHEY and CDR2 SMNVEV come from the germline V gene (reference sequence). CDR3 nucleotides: TGTGCCAGCAGTTTGGTTCAGGACAACACAGATACGCAGTATTTT. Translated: CASSLVQDNTDTQYF.

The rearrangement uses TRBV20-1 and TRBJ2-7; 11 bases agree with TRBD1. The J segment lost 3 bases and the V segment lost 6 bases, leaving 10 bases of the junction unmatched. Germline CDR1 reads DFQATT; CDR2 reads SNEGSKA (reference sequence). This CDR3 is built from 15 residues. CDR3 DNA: TGCAGTGCGCATGAGGGGACAGGGGGAGACTACGAGCAGTACGTC. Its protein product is CSAHEGTGGDYEQYV.

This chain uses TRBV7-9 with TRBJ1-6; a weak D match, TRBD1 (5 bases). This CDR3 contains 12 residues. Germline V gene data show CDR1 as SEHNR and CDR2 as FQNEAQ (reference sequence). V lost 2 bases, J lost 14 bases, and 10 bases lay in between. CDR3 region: CASSLPGRSLHF. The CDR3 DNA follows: TGTGCCAGCAGCTTACCGGGGCGTTCCCTCCACTTT.

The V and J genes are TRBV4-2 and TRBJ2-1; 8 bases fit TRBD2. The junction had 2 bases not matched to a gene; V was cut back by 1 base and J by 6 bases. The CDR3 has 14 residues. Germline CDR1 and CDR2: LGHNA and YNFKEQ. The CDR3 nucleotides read TGTGCCAGCAGCCAAGCCCGGGGGGGCAATGAGCAGTTCTTC. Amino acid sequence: CASSQARGGNEQFF.

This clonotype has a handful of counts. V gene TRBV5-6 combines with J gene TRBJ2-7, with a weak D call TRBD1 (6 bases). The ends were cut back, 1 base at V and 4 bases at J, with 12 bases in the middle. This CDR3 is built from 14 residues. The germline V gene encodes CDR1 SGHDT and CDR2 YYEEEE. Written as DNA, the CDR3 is TGTGCCAGCAGCTTGACGGGACAAAGATACGAGCAGTACGTC. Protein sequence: CASSLTGQRYEQYV.

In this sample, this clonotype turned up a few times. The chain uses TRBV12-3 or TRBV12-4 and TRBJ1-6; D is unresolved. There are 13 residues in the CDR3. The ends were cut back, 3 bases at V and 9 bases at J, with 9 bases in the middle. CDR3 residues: CASSLSPSSPLHF. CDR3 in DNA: TGTGCCAGCAGTTTGTCACCCTCTTCACCCCTCCACTTT.

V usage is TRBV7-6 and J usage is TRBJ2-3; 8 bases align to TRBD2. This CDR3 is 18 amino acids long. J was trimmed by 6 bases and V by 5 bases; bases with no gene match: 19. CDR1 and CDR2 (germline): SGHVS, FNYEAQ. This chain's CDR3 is CASSPGHEAGGFGDTQYF. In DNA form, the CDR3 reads TGTGCCAGCAGCCCCGGTCATGAGGCGGGGGGCTTCGGGGATACGCAGTATTTT.

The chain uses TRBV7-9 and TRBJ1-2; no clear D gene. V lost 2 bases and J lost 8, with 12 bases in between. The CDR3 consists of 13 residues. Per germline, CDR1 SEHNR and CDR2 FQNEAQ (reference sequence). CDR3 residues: CASSLFQARGYTF. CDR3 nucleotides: TGTGCCAGCAGCTTATTTCAGGCTCGGGGCTACACCTTC.

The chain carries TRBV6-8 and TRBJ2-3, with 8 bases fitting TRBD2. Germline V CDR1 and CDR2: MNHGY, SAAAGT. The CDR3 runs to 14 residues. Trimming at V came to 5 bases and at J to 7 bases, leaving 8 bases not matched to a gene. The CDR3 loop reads CASSPRTSIHTQYF. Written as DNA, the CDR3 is TGTGCCAGCAGTCCCCGGACTAGCATACATACGCAGTATTTT.

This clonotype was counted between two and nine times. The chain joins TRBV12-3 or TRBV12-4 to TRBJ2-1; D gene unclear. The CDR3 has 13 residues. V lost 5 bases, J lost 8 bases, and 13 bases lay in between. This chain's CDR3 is CASSLLRGDEQFF. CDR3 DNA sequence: TGTGCCAGCAGTCTCCTGCGAGGCGATGAGCAGTTCTTC.

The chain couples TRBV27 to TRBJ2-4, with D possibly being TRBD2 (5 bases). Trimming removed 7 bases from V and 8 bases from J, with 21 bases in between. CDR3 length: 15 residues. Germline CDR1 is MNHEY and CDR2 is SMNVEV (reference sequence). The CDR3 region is CASTPGGNPLDIQYF. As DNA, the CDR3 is TGTGCCAGCACCCCCGGAGGTAACCCCTTGGACATTCAGTACTTC.

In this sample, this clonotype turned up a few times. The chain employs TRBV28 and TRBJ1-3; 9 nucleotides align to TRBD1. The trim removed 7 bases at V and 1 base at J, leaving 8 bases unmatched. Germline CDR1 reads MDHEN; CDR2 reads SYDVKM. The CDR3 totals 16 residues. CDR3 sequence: CASTFPGTGSGNTIYF. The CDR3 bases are TGTGCCAGCACATTTCCCGGGACAGGGTCTGGAAACACCATATATTTT.

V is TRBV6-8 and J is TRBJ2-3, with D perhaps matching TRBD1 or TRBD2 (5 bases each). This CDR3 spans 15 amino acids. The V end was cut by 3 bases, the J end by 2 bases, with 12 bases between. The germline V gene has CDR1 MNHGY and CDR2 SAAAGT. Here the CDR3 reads CASSYGAEVTDTQYF. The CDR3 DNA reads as TGTGCCAGCAGTTATGGGGCGGAGGTCACAGATACGCAGTATTTT.